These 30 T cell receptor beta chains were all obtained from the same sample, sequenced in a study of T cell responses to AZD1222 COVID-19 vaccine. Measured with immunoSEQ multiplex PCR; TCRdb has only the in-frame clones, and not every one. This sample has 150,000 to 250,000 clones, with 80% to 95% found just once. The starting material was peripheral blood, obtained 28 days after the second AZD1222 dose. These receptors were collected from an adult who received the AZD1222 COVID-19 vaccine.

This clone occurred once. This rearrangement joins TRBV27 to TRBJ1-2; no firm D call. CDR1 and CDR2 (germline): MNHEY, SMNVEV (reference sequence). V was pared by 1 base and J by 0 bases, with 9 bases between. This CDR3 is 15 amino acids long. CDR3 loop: CASSLFSGANYGYTF. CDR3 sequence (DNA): TGTGCCAGCAGTTTATTTTCGGGAGCTAACTATGGCTACACCTTC.

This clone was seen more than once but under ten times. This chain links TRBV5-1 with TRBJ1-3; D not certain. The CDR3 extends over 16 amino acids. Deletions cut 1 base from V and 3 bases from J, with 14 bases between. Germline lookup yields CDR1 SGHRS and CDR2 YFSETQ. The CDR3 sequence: CASSLYPPVGGNTIYF. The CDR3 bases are TGCGCCAGCAGCTTGTATCCCCCGGTGGGTGGAAACACCATATATTTT.

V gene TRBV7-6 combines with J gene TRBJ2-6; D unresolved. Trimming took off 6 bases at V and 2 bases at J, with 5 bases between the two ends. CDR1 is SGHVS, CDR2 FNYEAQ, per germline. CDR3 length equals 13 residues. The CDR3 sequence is CASSGAGANVLTF. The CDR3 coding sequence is TGTGCCAGCAGTGGCGCTGGGGCCAACGTCCTGACTTTC.

Here the CDR3 DNA reads TGTGCCAGCAGCGTCGGGACAGGGAACGAGCAGTACTTC. Protein: CASSVGTGNEQYF. The chain is built from TRBV9 and TRBJ2-7, with 9 bases identical to TRBD1. Trimming took 2 bases from V and 5 from J; bases not matched to a gene: 2. There are 13 residues in the CDR3. Germline lookup yields CDR1 SGDLS and CDR2 YYNGEE.

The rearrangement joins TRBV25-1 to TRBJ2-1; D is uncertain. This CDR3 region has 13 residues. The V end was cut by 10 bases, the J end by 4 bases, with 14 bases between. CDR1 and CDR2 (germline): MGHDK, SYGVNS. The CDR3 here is CATLHGHYNEQFF. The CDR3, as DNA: TGTGCCACCCTCCACGGGCATTACAATGAGCAGTTCTTC.

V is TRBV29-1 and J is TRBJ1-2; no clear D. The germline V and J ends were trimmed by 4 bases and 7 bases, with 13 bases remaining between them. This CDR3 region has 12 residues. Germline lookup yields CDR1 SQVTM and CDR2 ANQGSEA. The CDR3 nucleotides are TGCAGCGTTGGGCCCCAAGAGGTTGGCTACACCTTC. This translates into CSVGPQEVGYTF.

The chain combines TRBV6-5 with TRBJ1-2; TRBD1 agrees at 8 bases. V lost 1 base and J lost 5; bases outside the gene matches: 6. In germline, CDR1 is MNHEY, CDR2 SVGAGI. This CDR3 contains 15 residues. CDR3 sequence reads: CASSYFGQGGYGYTF. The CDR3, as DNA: TGTGCCAGCAGTTACTTCGGACAGGGCGGATATGGCTACACCTTC.

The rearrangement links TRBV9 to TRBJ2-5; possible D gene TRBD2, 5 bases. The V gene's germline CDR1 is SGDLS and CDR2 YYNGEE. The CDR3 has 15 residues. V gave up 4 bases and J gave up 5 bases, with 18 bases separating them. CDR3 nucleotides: TGTGCCAGCAGCCCCCCTCGGGGTGGGGAGGAGACCCAGTACTTC. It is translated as CASSPPRGGEETQYF.

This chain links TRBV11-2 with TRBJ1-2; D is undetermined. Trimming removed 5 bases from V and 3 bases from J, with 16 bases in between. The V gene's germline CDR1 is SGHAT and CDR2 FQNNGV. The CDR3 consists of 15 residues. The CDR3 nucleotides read TGTGCCAGCAGCCTAGGTGTGTTGGGAGACTATGGCTACACCTTC. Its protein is CASSLGVLGDYGYTF.

Here the CDR3 reads CASTRGEVNTGELFF. The CDR3 nucleotides are TGTGCCAGCACCCGAGGGGAAGTGAACACCGGGGAGCTGTTTTTT. This rearrangement joins TRBV25-1 to TRBJ2-2, with D perhaps assigned TRBD1 or TRBD2 (5 bases each). This CDR3 spans 15 amino acids. Deletions cut 7 bases from V and 1 base from J, with 13 bases between. From germline, CDR1 is MGHDK and CDR2 SYGVNS.

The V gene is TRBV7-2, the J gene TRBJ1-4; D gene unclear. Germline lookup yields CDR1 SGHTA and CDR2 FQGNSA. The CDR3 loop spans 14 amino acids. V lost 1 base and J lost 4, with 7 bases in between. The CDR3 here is CASSLGNDNEKLFF. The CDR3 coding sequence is TGTGCCAGCAGCTTAGGAAATGATAATGAAAAACTGTTTTTT.

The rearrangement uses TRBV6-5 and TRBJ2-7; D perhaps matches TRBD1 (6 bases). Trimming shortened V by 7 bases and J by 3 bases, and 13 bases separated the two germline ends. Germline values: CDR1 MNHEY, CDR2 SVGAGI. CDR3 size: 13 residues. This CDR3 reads CASIQGRFYEQYF. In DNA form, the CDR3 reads TGTGCCAGCATTCAGGGGAGATTCTACGAGCAGTACTTC.

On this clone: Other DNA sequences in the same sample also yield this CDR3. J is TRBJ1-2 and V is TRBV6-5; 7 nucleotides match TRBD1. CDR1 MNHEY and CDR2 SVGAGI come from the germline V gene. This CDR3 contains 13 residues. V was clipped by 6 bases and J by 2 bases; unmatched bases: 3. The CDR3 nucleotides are TGTGCCAGCAGCTTACAGGGGAACTATGGCTACACCTTC. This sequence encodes CASSLQGNYGYTF.

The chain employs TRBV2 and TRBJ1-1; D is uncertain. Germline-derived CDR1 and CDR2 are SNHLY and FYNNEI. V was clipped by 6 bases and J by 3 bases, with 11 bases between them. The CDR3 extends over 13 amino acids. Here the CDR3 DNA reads TGTGCCAGCAGGTCAGCTCTTTACACTGAAGCTTTCTTT. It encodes CASRSALYTEAFF.

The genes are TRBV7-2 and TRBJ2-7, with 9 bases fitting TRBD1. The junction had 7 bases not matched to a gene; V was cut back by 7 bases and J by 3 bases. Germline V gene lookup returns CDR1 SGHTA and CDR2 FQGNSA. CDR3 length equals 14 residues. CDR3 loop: CASTYNRGLYEQYF. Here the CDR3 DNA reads TGTGCCAGCACTTATAACAGGGGGCTCTACGAGCAGTACTTC.

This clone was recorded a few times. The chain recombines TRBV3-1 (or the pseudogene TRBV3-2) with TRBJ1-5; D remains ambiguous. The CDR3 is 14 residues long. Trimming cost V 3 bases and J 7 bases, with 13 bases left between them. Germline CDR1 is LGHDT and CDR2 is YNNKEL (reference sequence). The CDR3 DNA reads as TGTGCCAGCAGCCAGAGTGGGATTTCGCAGCCCCAGCATTTT. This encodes CASSQSGISQPQHF.

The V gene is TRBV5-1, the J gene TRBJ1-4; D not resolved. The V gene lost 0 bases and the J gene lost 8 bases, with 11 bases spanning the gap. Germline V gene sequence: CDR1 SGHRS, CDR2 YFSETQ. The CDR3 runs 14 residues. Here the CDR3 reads CASSLESNGEKLFF. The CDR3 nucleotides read TGCGCCAGCAGCTTGGAGAGTAACGGCGAAAAACTGTTTTTT.

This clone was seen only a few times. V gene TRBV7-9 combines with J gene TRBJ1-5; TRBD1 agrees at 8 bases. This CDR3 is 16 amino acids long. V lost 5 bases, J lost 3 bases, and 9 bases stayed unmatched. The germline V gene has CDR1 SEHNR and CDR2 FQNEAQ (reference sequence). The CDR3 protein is CASSPDRGWNNQPQHF. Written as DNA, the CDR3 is TGTGCCAGCAGCCCCGACAGGGGATGGAACAATCAGCCCCAGCATTTT.

The CDR3: CASSKRQGPPEAFF. The CDR3, as DNA: TGTGCCAGCAGTAAGCGACAGGGTCCCCCTGAAGCTTTCTTT. The chain couples TRBV6-1 to TRBJ1-1, with 7 bases aligning to TRBD1. Germline values: CDR1 MNHNS, CDR2 SASEGT. The CDR3 is 14 amino acids. After removal of 5 bases from V and 6 bases from J, the junction contained 9 bases not matched to a gene.

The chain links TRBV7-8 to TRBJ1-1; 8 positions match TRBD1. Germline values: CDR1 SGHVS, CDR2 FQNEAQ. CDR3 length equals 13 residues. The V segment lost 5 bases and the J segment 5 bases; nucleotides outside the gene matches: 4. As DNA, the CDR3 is TGTGCCAGCAGCAGGACAGGGTTTACTGAAGCTTTCTTT. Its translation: CASSRTGFTEAFF. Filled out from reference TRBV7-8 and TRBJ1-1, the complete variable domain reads GAGVSQSPRYKVAKRGQDVALRCDPISGHVSLFWYQQALGQGPEFLTYFQNEAQLDKSGLPSDRFFAERPEGSVSTLKIQRTQQEDSAVYLCASSRTGFTEAFFGQGTRLTVV.

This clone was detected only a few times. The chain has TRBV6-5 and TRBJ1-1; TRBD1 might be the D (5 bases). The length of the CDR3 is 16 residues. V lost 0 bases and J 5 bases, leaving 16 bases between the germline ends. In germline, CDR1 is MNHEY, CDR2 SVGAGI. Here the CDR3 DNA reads TGTGCCAGCAGTTACTCGAGTCGGGGAAGGGGAACTGAAGCTTTCTTT. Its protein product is CASSYSSRGRGTEAFF.

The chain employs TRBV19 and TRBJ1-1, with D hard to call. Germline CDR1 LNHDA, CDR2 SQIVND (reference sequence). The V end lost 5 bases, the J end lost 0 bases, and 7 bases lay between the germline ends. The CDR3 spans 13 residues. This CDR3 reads CASSFQMNTEAFF. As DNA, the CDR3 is TGTGCCAGTAGTTTTCAGATGAACACTGAAGCTTTCTTT.

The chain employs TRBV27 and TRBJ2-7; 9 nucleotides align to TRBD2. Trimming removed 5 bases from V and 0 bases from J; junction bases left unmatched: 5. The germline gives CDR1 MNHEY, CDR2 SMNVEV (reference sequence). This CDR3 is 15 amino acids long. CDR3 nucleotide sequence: TGTGCCAGCAGTCTCAGCGGGGGGTACTCCTACGAGCAGTACTTC. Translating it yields CASSLSGGYSYEQYF.

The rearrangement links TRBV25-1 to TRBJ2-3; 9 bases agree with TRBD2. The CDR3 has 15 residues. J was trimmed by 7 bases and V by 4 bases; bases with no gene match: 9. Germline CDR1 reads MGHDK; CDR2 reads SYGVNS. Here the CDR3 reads CASSGSGGGGNTQYF. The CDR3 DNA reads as TGTGCCAGCAGTGGTAGCGGGGGTGGGGGTAATACGCAGTATTTT.

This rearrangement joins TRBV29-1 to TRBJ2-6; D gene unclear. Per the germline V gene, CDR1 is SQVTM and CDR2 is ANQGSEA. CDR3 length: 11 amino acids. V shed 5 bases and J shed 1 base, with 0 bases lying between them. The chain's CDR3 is CSVSGANVLTF. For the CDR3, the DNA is TGCAGCGTTTCTGGGGCCAACGTCCTGACTTTC.

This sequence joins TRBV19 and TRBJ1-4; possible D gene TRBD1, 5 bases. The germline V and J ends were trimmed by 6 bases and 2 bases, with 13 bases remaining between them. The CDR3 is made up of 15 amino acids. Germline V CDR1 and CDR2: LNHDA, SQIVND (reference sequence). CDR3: CASRPRGLTNEKLFF. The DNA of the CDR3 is TGTGCCAGTAGACCGCGGGGACTGACTAATGAAAAACTGTTTTTT.

CDR3 residues: CASRRTGGEQYF. CDR3 sequence (DNA): TGTGCCAGCAGAAGGACAGGCGGCGAGCAGTACTTC. The chain couples TRBV6-5 to TRBJ2-7; 7 bases agree with TRBD1. The CDR3 consists of 12 residues. The germline CDR1 and CDR2 sequences are MNHEY and SVGAGI. Trimming cost V 6 bases and J 6 bases; bases outside gene matches: 5.

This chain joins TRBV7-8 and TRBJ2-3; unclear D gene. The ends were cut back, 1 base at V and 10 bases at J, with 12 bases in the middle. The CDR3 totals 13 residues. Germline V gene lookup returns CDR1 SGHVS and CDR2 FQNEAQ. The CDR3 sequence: CASSLVRPEAQYF. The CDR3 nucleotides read TGTGCCAGCAGCTTAGTCAGGCCAGAAGCGCAGTATTTT.

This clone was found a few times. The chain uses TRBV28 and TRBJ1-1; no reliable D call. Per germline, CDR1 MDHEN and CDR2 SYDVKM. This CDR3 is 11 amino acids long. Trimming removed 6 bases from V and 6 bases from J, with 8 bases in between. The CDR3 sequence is CASRGWSEAFF. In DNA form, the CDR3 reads TGTGCCAGCAGGGGATGGTCTGAAGCTTTCTTT. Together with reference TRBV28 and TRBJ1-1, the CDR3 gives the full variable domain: DVKVTQSSRYLVKRTGEKVFLECVQDMDHENMFWYRQDPGLGLRLIYFSYDVKMKEKGDIPEGYSVSREKKERFSLILESASTNQTSMYLCASRGWSEAFFGQGTRLTVV.

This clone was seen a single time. CDR3 residues: CASSPSGTSIGEQFF. The CDR3 DNA is TGTGCCAGCAGCCCATCCGGGACTAGTATCGGTGAGCAGTTCTTC. The chain is built from TRBV14 and TRBJ2-1, with 8 bases lining up with TRBD2. CDR3 length: 15 residues. Trimming took 4 bases from V and 9 from J; bases not matched to a gene: 11. Germline CDR1 SGHDN, CDR2 FVKESK.